This note documents a single TCR beta chain sequence. No antigen is known for it. This entry belongs to a study of T cell repertoires in cytomegalovirus infection. On the study more broadly: HLA-B-restricted CMV epitopes that are well studied were used alongside recently identified HLA-C-restricted ones. The public TCR beta signatures pointed to both CMV infection and matching HLA type. Study results and caveats: Dominating the ex vivo response were HLA-C-restricted CMV-specific TCR beta clonotypes.

TCRdb itself ran the reads through MiXCR, one entry per CDR3 protein. The table has about 920,000 distinct CDR3 sequences, 25% to 40% seen once. V was clipped by 0 bases and J by 11 bases, with 12 bases between them. The CDR3 sequence is 13 residues long. The germline gives CDR1 MGHRA, CDR2 YSYEKL. The sequencing here drew on cultured CD8+ T cells from PBMCs, taken from culture after CMV antigen stimulation. The TCR originated in a human donor in good health (CMV status not recorded). Some clones in this sample may be carry-over from other donors' samples. This rearrangement joins TRBV4-1 to TRBJ2-3, with D possibly called TRBD1 or TRBD2 (5 bases each). For the CDR3, the DNA is TGCGCCAGCAGCCAAGATAGTCAGAGGGGGCAGTATTTT. Its translation: CASSQDSQRGQYF.